This TCR beta chain stems from a study of cytomegalovirus exposure and HLA in healthy donors (dated by TCRdb to 2016 to 2017). Broadly, across the study: According to an earlier analysis of several hundred of the donors, about 190 million T cells yielded roughly 110 million unique TCR beta sequences and 276 Gb of sequence data. Roughly 300 gigabases of sequencing data and around 80 million unique TCR sequences made up an early release that covered several hundred HLA-typed donors. Of the approximately 400 genotyped donors, approximately 82% fell in the genetic ancestry cluster associated with self-reported Caucasian donors. The study aimed to test whether signatures of past pathogen exposure could be identified by cataloging public T cell receptors. Using immunosequencing, the study profiled T cell repertoires from around 680 subjects and related those repertoires to cytomegalovirus serostatus. Along with the roughly 700-subject first cohort, a separate validation cohort of 120 different subjects was used. To predict cytomegalovirus infection status, the study combined high-throughput TCR immunosequencing, statistical association of individual TCRs with disease status, and machine learning. In a later analysis, previously published TCR beta repertoires from fewer than 750 donors were re-analyzed and high-resolution HLA genotyping was added so that TCR occurrence patterns could be studied. In the later analysis, no new phenotypic data were used to find candidate immune exposures; instead, reliance was placed on TCR beta sequences and their occurrence across donors. An earlier analysis of a few hundred of the donors applied high-throughput TCR beta sequencing to assess whether each TCR beta V gene segment acted as functional or pseudogenic. Donor age, sex, ethnicity and CMV serostatus were collected together with the repertoire data. In a later genetic analysis, genome-wide SNP genotypes for about three fifths of the roughly 670 donors were used, and that subset was treated as a discovery cohort. Every repertoire in the discovery cohort had been generated on one and the same sequencing platform. Class I and class II HLA loci were covered by the typing at four-digit resolution. Typing coverage varied by locus: roughly 629-630 donors for A, B, C, DRB1 and DQB1; 522 for DQA1; about 570 for DPA1; under 490 for DPB1. Four or five DR-DQ haplotypes were handled as single units for association and clustering, since linkage in the cohort was strong. Among some 400 genotyped donors of the cohort, an average of around 240,000 unique TCR beta nucleotide sequences were sequenced per donor, roughly 20% of them non-productive. Study-wide conclusions, independent of this receptor: Because the 87-base-pair reads could not distinguish some IMGT-functional V segments, including TRBV6-2 and TRBV6-3, those segments were excluded. Because HLA typing was unavailable for some donors at each locus, only the typed subset was used in association tests. An association between a missense DCLRE1C variant and V-gene and J-gene trimming of TCR beta chains was found in a later genetic analysis and replicated in an independent cohort. In an earlier analysis of around 600 of the donors, most TCR beta V segments appeared in productive rearrangements about 90% or about 30% of the time, broadly matching IMGT annotations. A later analysis associated around 16,000 TCR beta sequences with specific HLA alleles at a false discovery rate of 0.05. Because counts were too low, fewer than 20 rarely observed V segments, including chromosome 9 orphons, were excluded from the earlier analysis of about 500 of the donors. The presence/absence analyses assumed that sequencing depth was roughly uniform across donors, and that assumption may not be true. It was suggested by the authors that the approach could potentially be generalized to other disease states and immunological phenotypes. The cohort was sequenced for TCR beta chains only, and without alpha or paired-chain data the features that could be detected were limited. Linkage disequilibrium might explain the correlated functional status among segregating V segments, but an unknown experimental factor could not be ruled out. Three of the identified cytomegalovirus-associated TCR beta chains were confirmed in vitro to be specific for cytomegalovirus antigens. A group of highly shared sequence variants was considered likely to be a technical artifact of the sequencing pipeline. A further reported finding was that TCR beta sequences accurately predicted the HLA-A and HLA-B alleles for most subjects in the first cohort. For the cohort, immune exposure information was limited to CMV serostatus. In a later genetic analysis, fewer N-insertions in productive TCRs were reported among donors in an Asian-associated ancestry cluster than the roughly 700-donor mean. In a later analysis, most CMV-associated TCR beta chains were found to appear HLA-restricted, with HLA associations seemingly driven largely by CMV exposure. The study gave a list of some 150 TCR beta chains associated with cytomegalovirus. The classifier was reported to diagnose cytomegalovirus status with high specificity and sensitivity in both the original cohort and the validation cohort. When HLA alleles, especially DR and DQ, strongly co-occurred, TCR associations were difficult to assign to individual alleles. In a later analysis, several top co-occurrence clusters were reported to appear linked to parvovirus B19, influenza, CMV and Epstein-Barr virus. According to a later analysis, TCR association rates differed among HLA loci, with DRB1 alleles showing the most associated TCRs and HLA-C alleles showing the fewest. Across donors, most TCR sequences were observed very rarely, whereas some public TCRs were present in many individuals. A later analysis found that HLA-associated TCR beta chains were more clonally expanded and had lower generation probabilities than equally common non-associated chains.

Deletion took 3 bases off V and 8 bases off J, with a span of 18 bases between the germline ends. The CDR3 runs 15 amino acids, cysteine and phenylalanine included. The only DNA kept is the CDR3, 45 bases in frame from the first base. The CDR1 and CDR2 encoded by the germline V gene are SGHRS and YFSETQ. This clone was seen once. It has no known antigen specificity. Base quality data are lacking; no much larger clone is found one base away. Library preparation was by the immunoSEQ multiplex PCR assay. The multiplex PCR relied on a mix of 60 forward primers for TCR Vbeta segments and 13 reverse primers for TCR Jbeta segments. The CDR3 region of rearranged TCR beta genes was amplified from genomic DNA with a multiplex PCR assay. On the Illumina HiSeq System, the amplified TCR beta libraries were sequenced as 87-base-pair reads. As for the authors' bioinformatics: A later analysis counted 65 million to 90 million unique TCR beta chains across the approximately 700 repertoires, and some 11 million of these chains were shared by at least two donors. A nearest-neighbor algorithm error-corrected the raw reads and collapsed the reads into unique sequences, merging closely related sequences to remove PCR and sequencing errors. CDR3 sequences were aligned to IMGT reference sequences to assign V, D and J gene segments. For a sequence to be retained, at least a six-nucleotide match to both a V gene segment and a J gene segment was required. A rearrangement counted as productive if the CDR3 had no stop codons and remained in frame with V and J, and every other rearrangement counted as non-productive. CDR3 was defined according to IMGT convention as the region running from the second conserved V-encoded cysteine to the conserved J-encoded phenylalanine. The earlier analysis of fewer than 750 of the donors excluded sequences that lacked an unambiguous match to a single V gene segment. In an earlier analysis of about 590 of the donors, a V segment was called functional when productive rearrangements were above 56.7%, and segregating when the standard deviation between donors exceeded 5%. A statistical classification framework was developed to diagnose cytomegalovirus status using the catalog of TCR beta chain sequences. A later analysis assigned V and J genes by comparing TCR nucleotide sequences with IMGT/GENE-DB human TR gene sequences. The TCRdist pipeline was used in a later analysis to assign CDR3 sequences and most-parsimonious VDJ recombination scenarios. A later analysis defined each TCR beta chain by its CDR3 amino acid sequence plus V-gene family, and excluded reads lacking a unique V-gene family. In a later analysis, 450 to 600 highly shared, low-generation-probability nucleotide sequences were removed to address suspected cross-contamination and a sequencing artifact. For each public chain, a later analysis derived a clonal expansion index from normalized ranks of inferred template counts within each repertoire. In a later analysis, generation probabilities were computed using a VDJ recombination model fitted to out-of-frame rearrangements, and the results were checked against IGoR. Hypergeometric tests were used in a later analysis to score TCR-TCR, TCR-HLA and TCR-CMV co-occurrence, with a repertoire-size bias correction applied to the TCR pairs. To estimate false discovery rates, a later analysis permuted the HLA or CMV assignments 20 times. In a later analysis, co-occurring TCRs were grouped using DBSCAN, and TCRdist sequence similarity was added for clustering within HLA-allele-positive subsets. Repertoires with fewer than 30,000 or more than 120,000 public chains, plus five repertoires with anomalous nucleotide sharing, were excluded from co-occurrence clustering. TCRdb took over this immuneACCESS table, retaining in-frame rearrangements with V and J assigned. Such tables are incomplete; in checked studies, under half of the missing clones stem from an unresolved V gene, and the remainder is unexplained. V and J calls and clone size are as listed in that table; D and trimming were resolved from the DNA. Recorded for this sample are roughly 180,000 clones; about 75% of them occurred a single time. The top ten clonotypes cover about 7.7% of the sample.

The cohort comprised 666 healthy bone marrow donors. At the time of sampling, all cohort members were nominally healthy, though unrecorded immune exposures were likely present. The donor tested CMV seropositive and was one of the 289 seropositive cohort members. Every donor gave a peripheral blood sample, and the peripheral blood mononuclear cells from that sample were used for TCR beta sequencing. Genomic DNA extraction from the blood cell samples was performed with the Qiagen DNeasy Blood Extraction Kit. The clonotype originates from a woman aged 40 to 50 in good health and CMV-seropositive. The chain was built from TRBV5-1 and TRBJ2-1; the D gene is perhaps TRBD2, from 6 matching bases. The specimen was PBMCs. The nucleotides are TGCGCCAGCAGCTCCGCGATGGGGGGAATAGATGAGCAGTTCTTC. Protein translation: CASSSAMGGIDEQFF.